This record concerns one T cell receptor (beta chain) sequence. The antigen is undetermined. The ends were cut back, 3 bases at V and 3 bases at J, with 1 base in the middle. This CDR3 comprises 11 residues. Germline CDR1 and CDR2: SGHNT and YYREEE (reference sequence). The source of the sample is a study of stem cell transplantation in POMP-related autoinflammatory disease. Study-wide findings and caveats: In PRAID patients, the number of distinct TRB V-J gene pairings was restricted.

The table came from immunoSEQ multiplex PCR; TCRdb's copy has only in-frame clones and leaves some out. The sample has roughly 32,000 clones, roughly 88% seen once. The TCR comes from a human donor with POMP-related autoinflammation and immune dysregulation (PRAID). The sample in question was CD4+ T cells from PBMCs, obtained before stem cell transplantation. The chain recombines TRBV5-4 with TRBJ2-1; no reliable D call. The CDR3 DNA reads TGTGCCAGCAGCTACTACAATGAGCAGTTCTTC. Translating it yields CASSYYNEQFF. The full variable domain, with the rest looked up from reference TRBV5-4 and TRBJ2-1, is ETGVTQSPTHLIKTRGQQVTLRCSSQSGHNTVSWYQQALGQGPQFIFQYYREEENGRGNFPPRFSGLQFPNYSSELNVNALELDDSALYLCASSYYNEQFFGPGTRLTVL.